The entry below gives a single T cell receptor (beta chain) sequence along with its context. The sample belongs to a study of blood T cell repertoires in COVID-19. For the study at large: From the United States, Italy and Spain came samples of acute and convalescent COVID-19. The cDNA or gDNA used as material had been derived from T cells, B-cell-depleted T cells, or PBMCs.

Data came from immunoSEQ multiplex PCR; TCRdb stores just in-frame clones and leaves some out. The sample consists of some 67,000 clones, over 80% of them appearing once. Sample: peripheral blood. This sequence originates from a man aged 50 to 60 with active COVID-19.

The CDR3 region is CASSSGQSSNQPQHF. The CDR3 bases are TGTGCCAGCAGTTCGGGACAGTCGAGCAATCAGCCCCAGCATTTT. This chain uses TRBV28 with TRBJ1-5; 7 bases are a match to TRBD1. The CDR3 totals 15 residues. With 4 bases clipped from V and 1 base from J, the junction kept 4 bases outside the gene matches. The germline gives CDR1 MDHEN, CDR2 SYDVKM.